This is a list of T cell receptor beta chains from one sample in a study of blood T cell repertoires in COVID-19. The repertoire was sequenced with immunoSEQ multiplex PCR; TCRdb's copy has only in-frame clones and lacks some. Here the sample spans more than 95,000 clones, 65% to 90% being singletons. Material: peripheral blood. The source is a man older than 75 with active or convalescent COVID-19. The CDR3 runs from the conserved cysteine through the conserved F or W. A D gene is named only where the DNA matches it firmly. Size is omitted from some rows. Given values are once, few, many or a class for expanded clones.

V	J	D	size	CDR3	DNA
TRBV28	TRBJ1-1	-	-	CASSTGVNTEAFF	TGTGCCAGCAGCACCGGGGTGAACACTGAAGCTTTCTTT
TRBV4-3	TRBJ2-7	-	-	CASSQDRALEQYF	TGCGCCAGCAGCCAAGATAGAGCGCTCGAGCAGTACTTC
TRBV20-1	TRBJ2-5	-	-	CSASDGGEETQYF	TGCAGTGCTAGTGACGGCGGGGAAGAGACCCAGTACTTC
TRBV29-1	TRBJ2-7	TRBD1	-	CSAGRQGFGEQYF	TGCAGCGCAGGAAGACAGGGTTTCGGCGAGCAGTACTTC
TRBV5-6	TRBJ2-7	-	-	CASSPPQGRGEQYF	TGTGCCAGCAGCCCCCCCCAGGGGAGGGGCGAGCAGTACTTC
TRBV4-1	TRBJ2-5	-	-	CASSQDHIGPQETQYF	TGCGCCAGCAGCCAAGATCATATTGGGCCACAAGAGACCCAGTACTTC
TRBV30	TRBJ1-2	TRBD1	-	CAWTSAGTASNYGYTF	TGTGCCTGGACCTCTGCTGGGACAGCCTCTAACTATGGCTACACCTTC
TRBV7-3	TRBJ2-2	-	-	CASSFQETGELFF	TGTGCCAGCAGCTTCCAGGAAACCGGGGAGCTGTTTTTT
TRBV9	TRBJ2-7	TRBD2	-	CASSARTSGVYEQYF	TGTGCCAGCAGCGCCCGGACTAGCGGGGTCTACGAGCAGTACTTC
TRBV7-8	TRBJ1-2	-	few	CASSPGQHYGYTF	TGTGCCAGCAGCCCAGGACAGCACTATGGCTACACCTTC
TRBV5-8	TRBJ2-1	TRBD2	-	CASSLFRGLAGVRAEQFF	TGTGCCAGCAGTTTATTCCGAGGGCTAGCGGGAGTTCGGGCTGAGCAGTTCTTC
TRBV5-8	TRBJ2-5	TRBD2	-	CASSPKTSEVETQYF	TGTGCCAGCAGCCCAAAGACTAGCGAGGTAGAGACCCAGTACTTC
TRBV4-1	TRBJ1-2	TRBD1	-	CASSPGQGRIYNYGYTF	TGCGCCAGCAGCCCAGGACAGGGGCGAATTTATAACTATGGCTACACCTTC
TRBV30	TRBJ1-5	-	-	CAWSYSRSNQPQHF	TGTGCCTGGAGTTACAGCCGATCCAATCAGCCCCAGCATTTT
TRBV6-5	TRBJ1-4	-	-	CASIRGRNEKLFF	TGTGCCAGCATCAGGGGTAGGAATGAAAAACTGTTTTTT
TRBV27	TRBJ1-1	TRBD1	-	CASSLTGTGVDTEAFF	TGTGCCAGCAGTCTGACCGGGACAGGGGTGGACACTGAAGCTTTCTTT
TRBV6-5	TRBJ2-5	-	-	CASSGNRIQETQYF	TGTGCCAGCAGCGGAAACAGGATCCAAGAGACCCAGTACTTC
TRBV7-8	TRBJ2-3	-	-	CASSLANGGGAQYF	TGTGCCAGCAGCTTAGCTAACGGTGGCGGGGCGCAGTATTTT
TRBV3-1/TRBV3-2	TRBJ1-3	-	-	CASSHPGGGNTIYF	TGTGCCAGCAGCCATCCCGGGGGGGGAAACACCATATATTTT
TRBV30	TRBJ1-2	TRBD1	-	CAWSTYRGRYYGYTF	TGTGCCTGGAGTACGTACAGGGGGCGATACTATGGCTACACCTTC
TRBV4-2	TRBJ2-5	TRBD2	-	CASSQDPRSSGGETQYF	TGTGCCAGCAGCCAAGATCCTCGGTCTAGCGGAGGGGAGACCCAGTACTTC
TRBV7-7	TRBJ2-3	-	-	CASSLGTGSVTDTQYF	TGTGCCAGCAGCTTAGGTACAGGCTCAGTCACAGATACGCAGTATTTT
TRBV7-7	TRBJ1-2	-	-	CASSSGDTGTFNYGYTF	TGTGCCAGCAGCTCCGGGGATACGGGGACTTTTAACTATGGCTACACCTTC
TRBV27	TRBJ1-5	-	-	CASSSAGGVGNQPQHF	TGTGCCAGCAGTTCGGCGGGGGGCGTTGGCAATCAGCCCCAGCATTTT
TRBV6-6	TRBJ2-1	TRBD2	-	CATTDKRGDNEQFF	TGTGCCACCACGGACAAGCGGGGAGACAATGAGCAGTTCTTC
TRBV7-6	TRBJ2-5	TRBD1	once	CASGRDRGVWETQYF	TGTGCCAGTGGACGGGACAGGGGTGTTTGGGAGACCCAGTACTTC
TRBV30	TRBJ1-6	-	-	CAWRRDFNSPLHF	TGTGCCTGGAGGCGGGACTTTAATTCACCCCTCCACTTT
TRBV28	TRBJ2-5	-	-	CASSSQSQGIQETQYF	TGTGCCAGCAGTTCCCAATCCCAGGGGATACAAGAGACCCAGTACTTC
TRBV5-1	TRBJ2-1	-	-	CASSLAGSRGNEQFF	TGCGCCAGCAGCTTGGCCGGGAGCCGGGGCAATGAGCAGTTCTTC
TRBV7-9	TRBJ1-2	TRBD1	-	CASSFGGQGLYGYTF	TGTGCCAGCAGTTTTGGTGGACAGGGGCTATATGGCTACACCTTC
TRBV30	TRBJ1-5	-	-	CAWSIQGNQPQHF	TGTGCCTGGAGTATCCAGGGTAATCAGCCCCAGCATTTT